Sequencing of this T cell receptor (beta chain) was carried out in a study of blood T cell repertoires in COVID-19. Across the whole study: Sources were T cells, B-cell-depleted T cells, or PBMCs; the material itself was cDNA or gDNA.

Methods used by the authors: From reference gene primer amplification, estimates of nucleated cell counts were derived. Only in-frame clones appear in the TCRdb table, and some are missing; sequencing was by immunoSEQ multiplex PCR. V and J calls plus clone size are reproduced from that table; the DNA served to infer D and trimming. This table has about 250,000 clones, 65% to 85% appearing once. The sample taken for sequencing was peripheral blood. The receptor comes from a woman aged 40-49 years with active or convalescent COVID-19.

The CDR3: CASSWGRGSNEQFF. CDR3 sequence (DNA): TGTGCCAGCAGTTGGGGGCGCGGGAGCAATGAGCAGTTCTTC. The chain links TRBV27 to TRBJ2-1; perhaps TRBD2 as D (7 bases). The germline CDR1 and CDR2 sequences are MNHEY and SMNVEV (reference sequence). The CDR3 covers 14 residues. Trimming removed 4 bases at V and 6 bases at J, with 13 bases between.